This T cell receptor beta chain comes out of a study of beta chain features in type 1 diabetes. General study findings and limits: A moderate, significant TCRB CDR3 shortening appeared in type 1 diabetes across four CD4+ subsets.

Expressed TCRB transcripts got sequenced, as all isolated RNA was reverse transcribed. Libraries were prepared by immunoSEQ multiplex PCR; TCRdb keeps only in-frame clonotypes and omits some of them. The table lists about 710,000 clones, about 14% of them singletons. V gave up 4 bases and J gave up 4 bases; unmatched junction bases: 5. CDR3 length equals 15 residues. Germline-derived CDR1 and CDR2 are SGHNT and YYREEE (reference sequence). A note on this clone: The antigen is not known.

The source of this sequence is a man between 18 and 35 years old with type 1 diabetes. Sequencing used naive CD4+ T cells from blood. This chain connects TRBV5-4 to TRBJ2-1; 10 nucleotides align to TRBD2. DNA of the CDR3: TGTGCCAGCAGCCAGCGGGAGGGGAGTTACAATGAGCAGTTCTTC. It encodes CASSQREGSYNEQFF. Full variable domain (missing parts from reference TRBV5-4 and TRBJ2-1): ETGVTQSPTHLIKTRGQQVTLRCSSQSGHNTVSWYQQALGQGPQFIFQYYREEENGRGNFPPRFSGLQFPNYSSELNVNALELDDSALYLCASSQREGSYNEQFFGPGTRLTVL.